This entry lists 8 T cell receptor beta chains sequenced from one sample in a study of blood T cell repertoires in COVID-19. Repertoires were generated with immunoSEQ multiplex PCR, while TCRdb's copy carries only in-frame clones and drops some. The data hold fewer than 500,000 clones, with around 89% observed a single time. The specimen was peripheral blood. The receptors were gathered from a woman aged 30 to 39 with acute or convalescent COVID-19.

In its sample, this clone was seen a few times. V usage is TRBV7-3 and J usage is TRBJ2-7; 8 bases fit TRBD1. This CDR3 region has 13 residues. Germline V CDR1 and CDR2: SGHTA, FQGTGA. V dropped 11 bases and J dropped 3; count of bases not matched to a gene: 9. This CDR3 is CAWIGGQVYEQYF. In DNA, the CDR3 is TGTGCCTGGATCGGGGGACAGGTCTACGAGCAGTACTTC.

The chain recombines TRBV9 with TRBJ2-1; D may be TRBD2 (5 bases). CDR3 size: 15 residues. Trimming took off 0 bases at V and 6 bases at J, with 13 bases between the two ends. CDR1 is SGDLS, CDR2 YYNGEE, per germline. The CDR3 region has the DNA TGTGCCAGCAGCGTAGGAGGGAATCCCCTCAATGAGCAGTTCTTC. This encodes CASSVGGNPLNEQFF. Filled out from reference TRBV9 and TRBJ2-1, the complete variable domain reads DSGVTQTPKHLITATGQRVTLRCSPRSGDLSVYWYQQSLDQGLQFLIQYYNGEERAKGNILERFSAQQFPDLHSELNLSSLELGDSALYFCASSVGGNPLNEQFFGPGTRLTVL.

The CDR3 sequence is CASSLQGGFQETQYF. Here the CDR3 DNA reads TGTGCCAGCAGCTTGCAGGGGGGCTTCCAAGAGACCCAGTACTTC. The chain links TRBV13 to TRBJ2-5; D is perhaps TRBD1 (7 bases). CDR3 length: 15 amino acids. Between the trimmed V and J ends, which lost 3 bases and 1 base, there was a span of 12 bases. Germline V gene data show CDR1 as PRHDT and CDR2 as FYEKMQ (reference sequence).

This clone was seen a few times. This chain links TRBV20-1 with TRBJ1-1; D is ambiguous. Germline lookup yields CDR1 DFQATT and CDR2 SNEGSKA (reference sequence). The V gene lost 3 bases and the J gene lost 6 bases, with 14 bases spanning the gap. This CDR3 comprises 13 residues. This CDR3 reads CSASPGRYAEAFF. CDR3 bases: TGCAGTGCTAGTCCGGGAAGGTACGCTGAAGCTTTCTTT.

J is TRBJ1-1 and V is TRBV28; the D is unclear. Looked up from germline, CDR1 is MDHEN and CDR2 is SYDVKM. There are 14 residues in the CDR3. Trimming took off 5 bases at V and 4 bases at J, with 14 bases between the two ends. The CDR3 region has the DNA TGTGCCAGCAGTCCACCGACAATCGGCACTGAAGCTTTCTTT. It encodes CASSPPTIGTEAFF.

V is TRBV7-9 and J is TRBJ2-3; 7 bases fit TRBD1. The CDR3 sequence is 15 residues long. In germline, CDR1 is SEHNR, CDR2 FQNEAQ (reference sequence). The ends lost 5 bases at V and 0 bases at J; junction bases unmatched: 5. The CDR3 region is CASSAQGDSTDTQYF. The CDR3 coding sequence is TGTGCCAGCAGCGCTCAGGGGGATAGCACAGATACGCAGTATTTT. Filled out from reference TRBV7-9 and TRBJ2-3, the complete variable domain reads DTGVSQNPRHKITKRGQNVTFRCDPISEHNRLYWYRQTLGQGPEFLTYFQNEAQLEKSRLLSDRFSAERPKGSFSTLEIQRTEQGDSAMYLCASSAQGDSTDTQYFGPGTRLTVL.

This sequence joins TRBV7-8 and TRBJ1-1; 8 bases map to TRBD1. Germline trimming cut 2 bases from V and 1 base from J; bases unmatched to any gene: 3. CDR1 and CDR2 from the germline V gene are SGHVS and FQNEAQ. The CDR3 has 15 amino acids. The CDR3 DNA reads TGTGCCAGCAGCTTAATCCAGGGGGCGAACACTGAAGCTTTCTTT. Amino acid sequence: CASSLIQGANTEAFF. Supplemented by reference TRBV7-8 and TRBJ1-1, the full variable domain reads GAGVSQSPRYKVAKRGQDVALRCDPISGHVSLFWYQQALGQGPEFLTYFQNEAQLDKSGLPSDRFFAERPEGSVSTLKIQRTQQEDSAVYLCASSLIQGANTEAFFGQGTRLTVV.

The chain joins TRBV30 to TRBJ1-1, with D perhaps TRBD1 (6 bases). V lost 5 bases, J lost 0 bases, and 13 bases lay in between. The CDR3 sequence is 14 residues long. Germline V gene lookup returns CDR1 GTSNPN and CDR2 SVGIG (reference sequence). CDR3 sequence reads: CAWRQDFMNTEAFF. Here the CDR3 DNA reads TGTGCCTGGCGACAGGATTTCATGAACACTGAAGCTTTCTTT. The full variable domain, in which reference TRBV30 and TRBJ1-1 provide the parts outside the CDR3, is SQTIHQWPATLVQPVGSPLSLECTVEGTSNPNLYWYRQAAGRGLQLLFYSVGIGQISSEVPQNLSASRPQDRQFILSSKKLLLSDSGFYLCAWRQDFMNTEAFFGQGTRLTVV.